This T cell receptor beta chain was sequenced for a study of technical replicates of blood from several donors. Germline V gives CDR1 MNHEY, CDR2 SVGAGI. The CDR3 runs 14 residues. Trimming removed 5 bases at V and 0 bases at J, with 10 bases between. Sequencing used immunoSEQ multiplex PCR; TCRdb keeps in-frame clones, though not all of them. The sample includes 75,000 to 95,000 clones, 90% to 95% of them seen just once. This rearrangement joins TRBV6-5 to TRBJ1-1, with D maybe TRBD1 (5 bases). Sequencing used T cells isolated from PBMCs. This receptor was obtained from a human donor in good health. The CDR3 sequence is CASSATAMNTEAFF. Here the CDR3 DNA reads TGTGCCAGCAGTGCGACAGCCATGAACACTGAAGCTTTCTTT.